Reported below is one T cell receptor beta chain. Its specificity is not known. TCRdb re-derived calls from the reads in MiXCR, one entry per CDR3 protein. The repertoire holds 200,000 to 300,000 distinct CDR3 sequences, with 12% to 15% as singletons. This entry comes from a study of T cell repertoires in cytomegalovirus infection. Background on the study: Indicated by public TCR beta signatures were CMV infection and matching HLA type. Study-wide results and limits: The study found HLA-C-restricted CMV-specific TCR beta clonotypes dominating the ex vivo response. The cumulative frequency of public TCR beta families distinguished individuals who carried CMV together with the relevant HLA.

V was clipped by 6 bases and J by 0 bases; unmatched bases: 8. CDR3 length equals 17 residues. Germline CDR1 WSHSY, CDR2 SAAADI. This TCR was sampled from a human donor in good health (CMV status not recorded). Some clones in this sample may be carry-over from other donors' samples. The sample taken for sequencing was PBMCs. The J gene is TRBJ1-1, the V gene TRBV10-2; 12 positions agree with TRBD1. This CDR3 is CASRQGTGGAMNTEAFF. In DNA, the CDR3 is TGCGCCAGCAGGCAAGGGACAGGGGGCGCAATGAACACTGAAGCTTTCTTT.